This entry lists 11 T cell receptor beta chains sequenced from one sample in a study of T cell responses to AZD1222 COVID-19 vaccine. TCRdb's table, derived via immunoSEQ multiplex PCR, lists solely in-frame clones and lacks some. The data hold roughly 120,000 clones, with around 92% observed a single time. Sequenced material: peripheral blood, taken 28 days after the second AZD1222 dose. These receptors all come from an adult who received the AZD1222 COVID-19 vaccine.

This sequence joins TRBV6-1 and TRBJ2-3, with TRBD1 identical over 8 bases. This CDR3 has 16 residues. V dropped 0 bases and J dropped 3; count of bases not matched to a gene: 5. In germline, CDR1 is MNHNS, CDR2 SASEGT. CDR3 sequence: CASSEAWTGLTDTQYF. The CDR3 DNA reads TGTGCCAGCAGTGAAGCCTGGACAGGGCTAACAGATACGCAGTATTTT.

The chain recombines TRBV20-1 with TRBJ2-1, with TRBD2 matching 15 bases. The ends lost 3 bases at V and 7 bases at J; junction bases unmatched: 7. This CDR3 comprises 16 residues. Germline V CDR1 and CDR2: DFQATT, SNEGSKA (reference sequence). CDR3 bases: TGCAGTGCTAGTGCCGGGACTAGCGGGAGGTGGAATGAGCAGTTCTTC. Translated, it gives CSASAGTSGRWNEQFF.

The rearrangement uses TRBV5-1 and TRBJ2-1; TRBD2 matches at 11 bases. The germline CDR1 and CDR2 sequences are SGHRS and YFSETQ. J lost 4 bases, V lost 0 bases, and 6 bases had no gene match. The CDR3 runs to 17 residues. DNA for the CDR3: TGCGCCAGCAGCTTGGGTAGGTGGACTAGCGGGTACAATGAGCAGTTCTTC. The encoded protein is CASSLGRWTSGYNEQFF.

J is TRBJ2-7 and V is TRBV7-2, with 10 bases fitting TRBD1. The germline gives CDR1 SGHTA, CDR2 FQGNSA. Unmatched junction bases numbered 7, after V lost 0 bases and J lost 2 bases. CDR3 length: 17 residues. The CDR3 is CASSLAGGQGLPYEQYF. In DNA, the CDR3 is TGTGCCAGCAGCTTAGCGGGGGGACAGGGGCTACCCTACGAGCAGTACTTC.

This clone has just one count. This chain joins TRBV4-1 and TRBJ2-5; TRBD1 agrees at 7 bases. Germline V CDR1 and CDR2: MGHRA, YSYEKL. V lost 2 bases and J lost 1; bases outside the gene matches: 16. The length of the CDR3 is 19 residues. The CDR3 protein is CASSQRGGTGATVQETQYF. CDR3 nucleotides: TGCGCCAGCAGCCAAAGAGGGGGAACAGGGGCCACAGTCCAAGAGACCCAGTACTTC.

The chain combines TRBV24-1 with TRBJ1-5; a weak D match, TRBD1 (5 bases). This CDR3 spans 15 amino acids. The germline V gene encodes CDR1 KGHDR and CDR2 SFDVKD. Between the trimmed V and J ends, which lost 0 bases and 6 bases, there was a span of 11 bases. The CDR3 loop reads CATSDLTGDTQPQHF. Written as DNA, the CDR3 is TGTGCCACCAGTGATTTGACAGGTGATACTCAGCCCCAGCATTTT.

The chain combines TRBV7-9 with TRBJ2-3, with D maybe TRBD2 (5 bases). Germline loops: CDR1 SEHNR, CDR2 FQNEAQ (reference sequence). This CDR3 has 13 residues. V lost 1 base, J lost 11 bases, and 13 bases lay in between. The CDR3 bases are TGTGCCAGCAGCTTAGATGGTGGTACTAGGCAGTATTTT. It codes for CASSLDGGTRQYF.

CDR3 in amino acids: CASSFLNGGYTF. The CDR3 region has the DNA TGTGCCAGCAGTTTCTTGAACGGTGGCTACACCTTC. The chain employs TRBV27 and TRBJ1-2; D remains unclear. Trimming stripped 3 bases from V and 7 bases from J, with 9 bases between. The CDR3 has 12 residues. Germline-derived CDR1 and CDR2 are MNHEY and SMNVEV (reference sequence).

The V call is TRBV15, the J call TRBJ1-5, with no clear D. V was cut by 4 bases and J by 3 bases, with 13 bases left in between. Germline CDR1 LNHNV, CDR2 YYDKDF (reference sequence). The CDR3 runs 15 residues. This chain's CDR3 is CATSNGEPHNQPQHF. Here the CDR3 DNA reads TGTGCCACCAGCAACGGGGAACCTCACAATCAGCCCCAGCATTTT.

This clone was picked up a small number of times. The V call is TRBV6-5, the J call TRBJ2-7, with a weak D call TRBD2 (6 bases). CDR1 is MNHEY, CDR2 SVGAGI, per germline. Trimming removed 2 bases from V and 0 bases from J, with 11 bases in between. The CDR3 sequence is 15 residues long. In DNA, the CDR3 is TGTGCCAGCAGTTACCAGGAGGGAACCTCCTACGAGCAGTACTTC. Translation gives CASSYQEGTSYEQYF.

The J gene is TRBJ1-1, the V gene TRBV28; 10 bases align to TRBD1. Germline assignment: CDR1 MDHEN and CDR2 SYDVKM. Losses at the gene ends were 5 bases for V and 11 bases for J; bases not matched to a gene: 11. The CDR3 covers 14 residues. CDR3: CASSRPDRGITAFF. The CDR3 nucleotides are TGTGCCAGCAGTAGACCGGACAGGGGGATTACGGCTTTCTTT.